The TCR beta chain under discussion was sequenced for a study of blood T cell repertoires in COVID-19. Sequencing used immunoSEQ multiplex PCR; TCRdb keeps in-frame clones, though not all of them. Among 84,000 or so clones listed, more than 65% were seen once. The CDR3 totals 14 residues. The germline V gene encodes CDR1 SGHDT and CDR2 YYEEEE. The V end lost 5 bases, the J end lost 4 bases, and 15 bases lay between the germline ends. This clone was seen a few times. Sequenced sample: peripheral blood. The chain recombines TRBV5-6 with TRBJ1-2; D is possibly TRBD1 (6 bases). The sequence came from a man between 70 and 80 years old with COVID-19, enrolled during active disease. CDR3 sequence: CASRLLDRPYGYTF. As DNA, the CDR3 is TGTGCCAGCAGACTACTTGACAGGCCCTATGGCTACACCTTC.